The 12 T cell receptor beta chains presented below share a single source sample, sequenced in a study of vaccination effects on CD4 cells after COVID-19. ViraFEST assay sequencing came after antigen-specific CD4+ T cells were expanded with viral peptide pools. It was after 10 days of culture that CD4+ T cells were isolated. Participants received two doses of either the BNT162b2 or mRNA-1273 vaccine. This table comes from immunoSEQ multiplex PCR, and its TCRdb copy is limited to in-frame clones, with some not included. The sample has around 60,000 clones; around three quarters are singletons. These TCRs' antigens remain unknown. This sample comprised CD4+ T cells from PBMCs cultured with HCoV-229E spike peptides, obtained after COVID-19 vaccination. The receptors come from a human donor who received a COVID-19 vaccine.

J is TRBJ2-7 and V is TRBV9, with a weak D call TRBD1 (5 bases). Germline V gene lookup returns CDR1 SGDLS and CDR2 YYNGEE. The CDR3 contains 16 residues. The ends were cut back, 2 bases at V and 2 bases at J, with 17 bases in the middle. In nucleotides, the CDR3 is TGTGCCAGCAGCGTCCTTTTCCCTGACAGACCCTACGAGCAGTACGTC. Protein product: CASSVLFPDRPYEQYV.

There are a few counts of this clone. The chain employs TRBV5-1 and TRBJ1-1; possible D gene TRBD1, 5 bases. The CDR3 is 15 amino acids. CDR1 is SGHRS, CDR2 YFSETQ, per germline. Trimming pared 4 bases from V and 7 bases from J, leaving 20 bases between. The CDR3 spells CASSPRAGWDDEAFF. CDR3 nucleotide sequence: TGCGCCAGCAGCCCTCGCGCAGGGTGGGACGATGAAGCTTTCTTT.

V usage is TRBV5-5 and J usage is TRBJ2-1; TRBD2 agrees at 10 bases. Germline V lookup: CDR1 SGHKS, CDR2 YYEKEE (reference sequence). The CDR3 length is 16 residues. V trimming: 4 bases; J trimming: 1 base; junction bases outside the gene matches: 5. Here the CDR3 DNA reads TGTGCCAGCAGCGACGAGCGGGGGGGTTCCTACAATGAGCAGTTCTTC. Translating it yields CASSDERGGSYNEQFF.

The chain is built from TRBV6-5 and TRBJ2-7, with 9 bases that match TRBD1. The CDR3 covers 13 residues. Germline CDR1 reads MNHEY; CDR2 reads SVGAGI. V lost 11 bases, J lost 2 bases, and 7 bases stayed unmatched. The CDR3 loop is CAAGDRVTYEQYV. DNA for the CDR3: TGTGCCGCGGGGGACAGGGTTACCTACGAGCAGTACGTC.

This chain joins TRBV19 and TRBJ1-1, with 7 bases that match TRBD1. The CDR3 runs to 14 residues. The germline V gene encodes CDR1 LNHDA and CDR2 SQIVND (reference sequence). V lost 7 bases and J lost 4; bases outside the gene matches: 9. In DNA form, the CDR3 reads TGTGCCAGTATCCCGACAGGGATCCTCACTGAAGCTTTCTTT. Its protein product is CASIPTGILTEAFF.

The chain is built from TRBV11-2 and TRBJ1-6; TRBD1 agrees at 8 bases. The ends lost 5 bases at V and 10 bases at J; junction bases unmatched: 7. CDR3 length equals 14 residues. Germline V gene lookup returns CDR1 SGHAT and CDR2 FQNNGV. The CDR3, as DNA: TGTGCCAGCAGCCCAGGACAGGGTTGGTCACCCCTCCACTTT. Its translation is CASSPGQGWSPLHF.

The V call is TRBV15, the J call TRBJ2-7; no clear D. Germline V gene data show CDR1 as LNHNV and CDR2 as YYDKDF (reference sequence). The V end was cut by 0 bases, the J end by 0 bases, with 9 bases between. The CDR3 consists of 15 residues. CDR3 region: CATSRELHSSYEQYV. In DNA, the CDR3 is TGTGCCACCAGCAGAGAATTACACAGCTCCTACGAGCAGTACGTC.

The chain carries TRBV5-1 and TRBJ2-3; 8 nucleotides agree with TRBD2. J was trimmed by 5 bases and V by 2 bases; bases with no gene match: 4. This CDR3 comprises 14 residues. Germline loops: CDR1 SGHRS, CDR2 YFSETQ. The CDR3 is CASSLGLAVDTQYF. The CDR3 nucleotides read TGCGCCAGCAGCTTAGGACTAGCTGTAGATACGCAGTATTTT.

DNA for the CDR3: TGTGCCAGCAGTACCCAGGAGGGGTGGACTGAAGCTTTCTTT. Its translation is CASSTQEGWTEAFF. The chain employs TRBV6-5 and TRBJ1-1; a possible D gene is TRBD1 (5 bases). In germline, CDR1 is MNHEY, CDR2 SVGAGI. V shed 5 bases and J shed 5 bases, with 15 bases lying between them. This CDR3 contains 14 residues.

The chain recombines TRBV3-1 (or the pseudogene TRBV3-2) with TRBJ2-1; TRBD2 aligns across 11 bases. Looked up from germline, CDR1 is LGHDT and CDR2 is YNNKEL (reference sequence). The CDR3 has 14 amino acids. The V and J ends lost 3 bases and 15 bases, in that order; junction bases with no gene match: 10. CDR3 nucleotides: TGTGCCAGCAGCCAGCTAACTAGCGGGGGTAGGGCGTTCTTC. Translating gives CASSQLTSGGRAFF.

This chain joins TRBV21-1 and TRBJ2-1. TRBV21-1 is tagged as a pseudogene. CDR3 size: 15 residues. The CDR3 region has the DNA TGTGCCAGCAGCAGGGATTTAGAGGTTCATCATGAGCAGTTCTTC. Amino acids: CASSRDLEVHHEQFF.

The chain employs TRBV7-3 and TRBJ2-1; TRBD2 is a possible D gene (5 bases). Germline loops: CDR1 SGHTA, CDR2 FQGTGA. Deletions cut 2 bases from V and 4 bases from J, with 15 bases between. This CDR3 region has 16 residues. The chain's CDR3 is CASSLEGSNVYNEQFF. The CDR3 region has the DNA TGTGCCAGCAGCTTAGAGGGCTCGAACGTATACAATGAGCAGTTCTTC.